The 22 T cell receptor beta chains given below trace back to one sample, sequenced in a study of immune heterogeneity within non-small cell lung tumors listed by TCRdb under 2018. The sequencing machine was a HiSeq X Ten. The TCR beta CDR3 region was amplified with a multiplex PCR system whose first round ran for around 11 cycles using 32 V-gene forward primers and 13 J-gene reverse primers. TCRdb trimmed the raw reads at Q25, called clones with MiXCR and kept productive beta chains. Identical CDR3 protein sequences are pooled into one entry, listed with their most common genes and DNA. The sample profile shows about 12,000 distinct CDR3 sequences; around a fifth of them were found once. The ten most abundant clones make up 4.6% of the sample. For the TCR template, genomic DNA was extracted from bulk tumor tissue, and approximately 600 ng of gDNA was amplified for each sample. Multiple biopsies per primary tumor were taken during surgery, spaced as far apart as possible within the tumor mass. The study cohort was described as untreated, and patients were newly diagnosed NSCLC cases undergoing curative surgery.

The sample was lung tumor tissue. All receptors derive from a man between 60 and 75 years old with non-small cell lung cancer.

The CDR3 sequence is CASSLEEGSGLGDEQFF. CDR3 DNA sequence: TGTGCCAGCAGTTTAGAGGAGGGTAGCGGCCTTGGGGATGAGCAGTTCTTC. The chain is built from TRBV28 and TRBJ2-1, with D perhaps TRBD2 (6 bases). Trimming cost V 2 bases and J 8 bases, with 22 bases left between them. The CDR3 covers 17 residues. In germline, CDR1 is MDHEN, CDR2 SYDVKM.

This clonotype is labeled as medium-sized. The J gene is TRBJ2-1, the V gene TRBV6-1, with D perhaps assigned TRBD1 or TRBD2 (5 bases each). V lost 5 bases to trimming and J lost 3 bases, with 14 bases between them. The CDR3 spans 15 residues. In germline, CDR1 is MNHNS, CDR2 SASEGT. CDR3: CASSSGTRGYNEQFF. The CDR3 DNA reads as TGTGCCAGCAGTTCTGGGACGAGGGGCTACAATGAGCAGTTCTTC.

This clonotype was counted between two and nine times. V gene TRBV9 combines with J gene TRBJ2-3; no firm D call. V lost 3 bases, J lost 4 bases, and 15 bases lay in between. This CDR3 comprises 15 residues. From germline, CDR1 is SGDLS and CDR2 YYNGEE. CDR3 residues: CASSEKSQRSDTQYF. The CDR3 coding sequence is TGTGCCAGCAGCGAGAAAAGCCAGAGGTCAGATACGCAGTATTTT.

This clonotype is labeled medium-sized. The gene calls are TRBV15 and TRBJ2-3; maybe TRBD2 (5 bases). The ends were cut back, 1 base at V and 5 bases at J, with 16 bases in the middle. Germline lookup yields CDR1 LNHNV and CDR2 YYDKDF (reference sequence). The CDR3 is 16 amino acids. The CDR3 nucleotides read TGTGCCACCAGCAGAGGATCACTAGTAATCGGAGATACGCAGTATTTT. It encodes CATSRGSLVIGDTQYF.

This clonotype was detected a few times. The chain is built from TRBV27 and TRBJ1-1; possible D gene TRBD1, 5 bases. This CDR3 is built from 14 residues. Germline V gives CDR1 MNHEY, CDR2 SMNVEV (reference sequence). V lost 4 bases to trimming and J lost 6 bases, with 15 bases between them. In DNA, the CDR3 is TGTGCCAGCAGTTCCCAGGGAGGTGAGTCTGAAGCTTTCTTT. Encoded protein: CASSSQGGESEAFF.

This clonotype is medium-sized by share. The chain uses TRBV28 and TRBJ2-5, with 11 bases lining up with TRBD1. CDR3 size: 14 residues. V dropped 6 bases and J dropped 4; count of bases not matched to a gene: 4. CDR1 is MDHEN, CDR2 SYDVKM, per germline. Here the CDR3 reads CASSSGTGGETQYF. DNA for the CDR3: TGTGCCAGCAGCTCTGGGACAGGGGGAGAGACCCAGTACTTC.

The chain is built from TRBV12-3 or TRBV12-4 and TRBJ2-5; TRBD2 is a possible D gene (6 bases). The CDR3 is 15 amino acids. V was cut by 5 bases and J by 5 bases, with 18 bases left in between. The CDR3 sequence: CASSRLVLSLETQYF. CDR3 in DNA: TGTGCCAGCAGTAGACTAGTCCTAAGTTTGGAGACCCAGTACTTC.

Within the sample, this clonotype is medium-sized. This chain uses TRBV30 with TRBJ1-2; no clear D. The germline V gene has CDR1 GTSNPN and CDR2 SVGIG (reference sequence). The CDR3 length is 13 residues. V was clipped by 0 bases and J by 3 bases, with 8 bases between them. The CDR3: CAWSVDGDYGYTF. The CDR3 DNA reads TGTGCCTGGAGTGTAGATGGGGACTATGGCTACACCTTC.

In this sample, this clonotype turned up a few times. The chain links TRBV27 to TRBJ1-1, with TRBD1 matching 8 bases. The CDR3 covers 15 residues. CDR1 is MNHEY, CDR2 SMNVEV, per germline (reference sequence). V lost 5 bases to trimming and J lost 4 bases; unmatched junction nucleotides: 9. CDR3 in DNA: TGTGCCAGCAGTCCTCAGGGGGCCTTCCCCACTGAAGCTTTCTTT. Translated: CASSPQGAFPTEAFF.

This clonotype came up a few times. The chain joins TRBV18 to TRBJ2-3, with D maybe TRBD2 (6 bases). Germline values: CDR1 KGHSH, CDR2 LQKENI. The CDR3 is made up of 14 amino acids. V shed 4 bases and J shed 4 bases, with 12 bases lying between them. As DNA, the CDR3 is TGTGCCAGCTCACAACGACCTAGCGCAGATACGCAGTATTTT. This translates into CASSQRPSADTQYF. The full variable domain, completed using reference TRBV18 and TRBJ2-3, is NAGVMQNPRHLVRRRGQEARLRCSPMKGHSHVYWYRQLPEEGLKFMVYLQKENIIDESGMPKERFSAEFPKEGPSILRIQQVVRGDSAAYFCASSQRPSADTQYFGPGTRLTVL.

This clonotype was seen more than once but under ten times. The gene calls are TRBV7-6 and TRBJ2-3, with TRBD2 identical over 11 bases. V lost 5 bases and J lost 0; bases outside the gene matches: 10. CDR1 is SGHVS, CDR2 FNYEAQ, per germline. The CDR3 has 18 amino acids. The CDR3 reads CASSGRTSGFSSTDTQYF. DNA for the CDR3: TGTGCCAGCAGCGGAAGGACTAGCGGGTTCTCTAGCACAGATACGCAGTATTTT.

By proportion, this clonotype is medium-sized (0.01 to 0.1%). J is TRBJ2-6 and V is TRBV10-3; D gene uncertain. The ends were cut back, 7 bases at V and 0 bases at J, with 4 bases in the middle. CDR1 and CDR2 (germline): ENHRY, SYGVKD. This CDR3 region has 13 residues. The DNA of the CDR3 is TGTGCCATCAAAAACTCTGGGGCCAACGTCCTGACTTTC. Translation: CAIKNSGANVLTF.

This clonotype was seen only once. This chain links TRBV9 with TRBJ2-5; no clear D gene. Germline CDR1 SGDLS, CDR2 YYNGEE. The length of the CDR3 is 14 residues. Trimming took 0 bases from V and 2 from J, leaving 8 bases between them. The CDR3 protein is CASSVGSRQETQYF. The DNA of the CDR3 is TGTGCCAGCAGCGTAGGGAGCAGACAAGAGACCCAGTACTTC.

This clonotype was seen ten or more times. The chain couples TRBV5-6 to TRBJ2-7, with 11 bases that match TRBD2. V trimming: 0 bases; J trimming: 3 bases; junction bases outside the gene matches: 2. This CDR3 region has 15 residues. Germline CDR1 and CDR2: SGHDT and YYEEEE. In DNA form, the CDR3 reads TGTGCCAGCAGCTTGGCGGGGACTAGCGGCTACGAGCAGTACTTC. This translates into CASSLAGTSGYEQYF.

This rearrangement joins TRBV9 to TRBJ2-5, with D possibly matching TRBD1 (5 bases). This CDR3 contains 11 residues. Trimming cost V 3 bases and J 5 bases, with 5 bases left between them. CDR1 is SGDLS, CDR2 YYNGEE, per germline. The CDR3 loop is CASSEGETQYF. The DNA of the CDR3 is TGTGCCAGCAGCGAGGGGGAGACCCAGTACTTC.

A few counts support this clonotype. The chain carries TRBV12-3 or TRBV12-4 and TRBJ1-2, with TRBD1 identical over 10 bases. This CDR3 spans 13 amino acids. Trimming removed 6 bases from V and 8 bases from J; junction bases left unmatched: 6. The CDR3 nucleotides read TGTGCCAGCAGCCGCGGGACAGGGGACGGCTACACCTTC. Translation gives CASSRGTGDGYTF.

J is TRBJ2-1 and V is TRBV10-1; TRBD2 might be the D (5 bases). Trimming took off 7 bases at V and 11 bases at J, with 15 bases between the two ends. The CDR3 totals 12 residues. CDR1 and CDR2 from the germline V gene are WNHNN and SYGVQD (reference sequence). CDR3 nucleotide sequence: TGCGCCAGCAAGTGGGCAGCGGTTAAGCAGTTCTTC. Protein product: CASKWAAVKQFF.

This chain links TRBV4-1 with TRBJ1-2; perhaps TRBD1 as D (5 bases). This CDR3 region has 17 residues. The germline V gene encodes CDR1 MGHRA and CDR2 YSYEKL. The CDR3 loop is CFSSQAGVGGANYGYTF. CDR3 coding DNA: TGCTTCAGCAGCCAAGCTGGGGTTGGGGGAGCTAACTATGGCTACACCTTC.

The sample holds many counts of this clonotype. The CDR3 coding sequence is TGTGCCTGGAGAGGGGGGGTATGGACCGGGGAGCTGTTTTTT. Protein sequence: CAWRGGVWTGELFF. The chain is built from TRBV30 and TRBJ2-2; possible D gene TRBD2, 7 bases. Germline V gives CDR1 GTSNPN, CDR2 SVGIG (reference sequence). The CDR3 covers 14 residues. Trimming removed 3 bases from V and 5 bases from J, with 13 bases in between. The whole variable domain, filled in from reference TRBV30 and TRBJ2-2, reads SQTIHQWPATLVQPVGSPLSLECTVEGTSNPNLYWYRQAAGRGLQLLFYSVGIGQISSEVPQNLSASRPQDRQFILSSKKLLLSDSGFYLCAWRGGVWTGELFFGEGSRLTVL.

By sample share, this clonotype is medium-sized. This chain uses TRBV12-3 or TRBV12-4 with TRBJ2-2, with 9 bases lining up with TRBD2. The length of the CDR3 is 16 residues. J gave up 0 bases and V 7 bases, and 6 bases lay outside the gene matches. The CDR3 region is CASTPSGRTNTGELFF. The CDR3 DNA reads as TGTGCCAGCACTCCGAGCGGGAGGACGAACACCGGGGAGCTGTTTTTT.

This clonotype was counted at least ten times. V gene TRBV27 combines with J gene TRBJ1-2; TRBD1 matches at 7 bases. This CDR3 region has 13 residues. Germline CDR1 reads MNHEY; CDR2 reads SMNVEV (reference sequence). After removal of 4 bases from V and 8 bases from J, the junction contained 7 bases not matched to a gene. CDR3 region: CASSSYRGRGYTF. The CDR3 DNA is TGTGCCAGCAGTTCTTACAGGGGACGCGGCTACACCTTC.

This clonotype is labeled medium-sized. V is TRBV20-1 and J is TRBJ2-7; D gene unclear. Trimming shortened V by 1 base and J by 5 bases, and 15 bases separated the two germline ends. CDR3 length equals 14 residues. The germline CDR1 and CDR2 sequences are DFQATT and SNEGSKA (reference sequence). CDR3 in amino acids: CSARGVGKANEQYF. CDR3 bases: TGCAGTGCTAGAGGGGTCGGAAAGGCGAACGAGCAGTACTTC.